This is a list of T cell receptor beta chains from one sample in a study of T cells after yellow fever vaccination. TCRdb re-called the 5' RACE reads through MiXCR, storing one row per CDR3 protein. The sample gives some 250,000 distinct CDR3 sequences, 3.6% of which show up once; roughly a fifth is in the top ten. The material was PBMCs, obtained 15 days after the yellow fever booster vaccination. The source is a man between 18 and 35 years old who received the YFV17D yellow fever vaccine. Both conserved end residues are part of each CDR3. The D gene is left open where the match is weak. Size tells how often a clone was seen (once, few, many) or the class of an expanded clone, and some rows leave it out.

CAWRGAAEETQYF	TGTGCCTGGAGAGGCGCAGCTGAAGAGACCCAGTACTTC	-	many	TRBJ2-5	TRBV30
CASSSGGPSYEQYF	TGTGCCAGCAGCTCAGGGGGTCCCTCTTACGAGCAGTACTTC	TRBD1	many	TRBJ2-7	TRBV7-2
CASSLAAGRQETQYF	TGCGCCAGCAGCTTGGCTGCGGGGCGTCAAGAGACCCAGTACTTC	-	few	TRBJ2-5	TRBV5-1
CASSLTGQADTRYF	TGCGCCAGCAGCTTAACAGGGCAAGCAGATACGCGGTATTTT	-	-	TRBJ2-3	TRBV5-1
CASSLDIDQPQHF	TGTGCCAGCAGCCTGGACATCGATCAGCCCCAGCATTTT	-	few	TRBJ1-5	TRBV7-8
CASSLNRGQSPLHF	TGTGCCAGCAGCCTGAACAGGGGGCAATCACCCCTCCACTTT	TRBD1	many	TRBJ1-6	TRBV12-3/TRBV12-4
CASRHNTEAFF	TGTGCCAGCAGACACAACACTGAAGCTTTCTTT	-	many	TRBJ1-1	TRBV12-3/TRBV12-4
CSARSLAGDPRYNEQFF	TGCAGTGCTAGATCACTAGCGGGGGATCCACGTTACAATGAGCAGTTCTTC	TRBD2	many	TRBJ2-1	TRBV20-1
CASSPDRVYTF	TGTGCCAGCAGTCCGGACAGGGTCTACACCTTC	TRBD1	many	TRBJ1-2	TRBV12-3/TRBV12-4
CASSPTGYNEKLFF	TGCGCCAGCAGCCCGACGGGGTATAATGAAAAACTGTTTTTT	-	many	TRBJ1-4	TRBV5-1
CASSWKRPTVNTEAFF	TGTGCCAGCAGTTGGAAGCGTCCGACAGTGAACACTGAAGCTTTCTTT	-	many	TRBJ1-1	TRBV6-5
CASSRSSTDTQYF	TGTGCCAGCAGCAGAAGTAGCACAGATACGCAGTATTTT	-	many	TRBJ2-3	TRBV27
CASSPTRGADTQYF	TGTGCCAGCTCTCCAACGAGGGGCGCAGATACGCAGTATTTT	-	many	TRBJ2-3	TRBV18
CATSRPGTSGEETQYF	TGTGCCACCAGCAGACCAGGGACTAGCGGGGAAGAGACCCAGTACTTC	TRBD2	many	TRBJ2-5	TRBV15
CASSPTGQGGYEQYF	TGTGCCAGCTCACCAACGGGACAGGGGGGCTACGAGCAGTACTTC	TRBD1	many	TRBJ2-7	TRBV18
CASSLAPTSGGADTQYF	TGCGCCAGCAGCTTGGCTCCTACTAGCGGGGGGGCAGATACGCAGTATTTT	TRBD2	many	TRBJ2-3	TRBV5-1
CASSWDRGRSGELFF	TGTGCCAGCAGCTGGGACAGGGGGCGCTCCGGGGAGCTGTTTTTT	TRBD1	many	TRBJ2-2	TRBV6-6
CASSSMGSNQPQHF	TGTGCCAGCAGTTCCATGGGGAGCAATCAGCCCCAGCATTTT	-	many	TRBJ1-5	TRBV27
CSASGGTYNEQFF	TGCAGTGCTAGCGGGGGCACCTACAATGAGCAGTTCTTC	-	many	TRBJ2-1	TRBV20-1
CASRGQGRIDNSPLHF	TGTGCCAGTAGGGGACAGGGCCGGATCGACAACTCACCCCTCCACTTT	TRBD1	many	TRBJ1-6	TRBV19
CASSVGPGPNNEQFF	TGTGCCAGCAGCGTAGGGCCTGGGCCCAACAATGAGCAGTTCTTC	-	many	TRBJ2-1	TRBV9
CASSLDPGGGNTIYF	TGCGCCAGCAGCTTGGATCCCGGGGGAGGAAACACCATATATTTT	-	many	TRBJ1-3	TRBV5-1
CASSYSWGAEAFF	TGTGCCAGCAGTTACTCGTGGGGCGCCGAAGCTTTCTTT	-	-	TRBJ1-1	TRBV6-2/TRBV6-3
CASSQDTGRGRYGYTF	TGTGCCAGCAGCCAAGATACGGGGCGCGGCCGCTATGGCTACACCTTC	-	many	TRBJ1-2	TRBV14
CASSPLTGGGGETQYF	TGTGCCAGCAGCCCGCTGACAGGGGGAGGAGGAGAGACCCAGTACTTC	TRBD1	-	TRBJ2-5	TRBV7-2
CASSLGQQGYTF	TGTGCCAGCAGCTTAGGGCAACAAGGCTACACCTTC	-	many	TRBJ1-2	TRBV7-9
CSVEGRGEKLFF	TGCAGCGTTGAGGGAAGGGGGGAAAAACTGTTTTTT	-	many	TRBJ1-4	TRBV29-1
CASSVPGLARYEFF	TGTGCCAGCAGTGTTCCTGGACTAGCGCGGTACGAGTTCTTC	TRBD2	many	TRBJ2-1	TRBV2
CASSPYGETGELFF	TGTGCCAGCAGCCCCTATGGAGAAACGGGGGAGCTGTTTTTT	-	many	TRBJ2-2	TRBV6-2/TRBV6-3
CASSQAFDVAAQHF	TGCGCCAGCAGCCAAGCGTTCGATGTTGCGGCCCAGCATTTT	-	many	TRBJ1-5	TRBV4-1
CASSPGLHSLYNEQFF	TGCGCCAGCAGCCCGGGACTCCACTCGTTGTACAATGAGCAGTTCTTC	-	many	TRBJ2-1	TRBV5-1
CSARYPQGGYGYTF	TGCAGTGCTAGATACCCCCAGGGGGGCTATGGCTACACCTTC	TRBD1	many	TRBJ1-2	TRBV20-1
CASSQGRGGGLYGYTF	TGTGCCAGCAGCCAAGGGAGGGGAGGGGGCTTATATGGCTACACCTTC	TRBD1	-	TRBJ1-2	TRBV14
CASRGTDYNEQFF	TGTGCCAGCAGAGGGACAGATTACAATGAGCAGTTCTTC	TRBD1	many	TRBJ2-1	TRBV2
CASSPSTGGNSPLHF	TGTGCCAGCAGCCCCTCAACAGGGGGAAATTCACCCCTCCACTTT	TRBD1	many	TRBJ1-6	TRBV13
CASSPGTGRVGEQFF	TGTGCCAGCAGTCCCGGGACAGGGAGGGTCGGTGAGCAGTTCTTC	TRBD1	many	TRBJ2-1	TRBV28
CSASGEKVNTEAFF	TGCAGTGCTAGCGGGGAGAAGGTGAACACTGAAGCTTTCTTT	-	many	TRBJ1-1	TRBV20-1
CASIQNRNYGYTF	TGTGCCAGCATCCAAAACAGGAACTATGGCTACACCTTC	-	few	TRBJ1-2	TRBV6-1
CASSYSPSGGEGDTQYF	TGTGCCAGCAGTTACTCCCCTAGCGGGGGGGAAGGAGATACGCAGTATTTT	TRBD2	many	TRBJ2-3	TRBV6-5
CASSRGGEGTQFF	TGCGCCAGCAGCCGGGGGGGAGAAGGGACTCAGTTCTTC	TRBD2	many	TRBJ2-1	TRBV5-1
CASSLAGGGNTQYF	TGTGCCAGCAGCTTAGCTGGGGGGGGAAATACGCAGTATTTT	TRBD2	many	TRBJ2-3	TRBV7-9
CASSLGHPTNYGYTF	TGCGCCAGCAGCTTGGGCCACCCGACTAACTATGGCTACACCTTC	-	many	TRBJ1-2	TRBV5-1
CASSAQRGGLETQYF	TGTGCCAGCAGCGCTCAGCGGGGGGGCTTGGAGACCCAGTACTTC	TRBD2	many	TRBJ2-5	TRBV7-6
CASSLGGGGRSEAFF	TGTGCCAGCAGCTTGGGCGGGGGCGGGAGGTCTGAAGCTTTCTTT	-	many	TRBJ1-1	TRBV7-6
CASSQGQLYGYTF	TGTGCCAGCAGCCAGGGGCAGCTCTATGGCTACACCTTC	-	many	TRBJ1-2	TRBV7-2
CASSQQQGNEQFF	TGTGCCAGCAGCCAACAACAGGGAAATGAGCAGTTCTTC	-	-	TRBJ2-1	TRBV3-1
CASSLLQVTGANVLTF	TGTGCCAGCAGCTTATTACAGGTCACTGGGGCCAACGTCCTGACTTTC	-	-	TRBJ2-6	TRBV7-2
CASRYQTGSYEQYF	TGTGCCAGCAGATACCAGACGGGCTCCTACGAGCAGTACTTC	-	many	TRBJ2-7	TRBV7-2
CASSQGSYNSPLHF	TGTGCCAGCAGCCAGGGGAGCTATAATTCACCCCTCCACTTT	-	few	TRBJ1-6	TRBV7-2
CASSLAGGGNEKLFF	TGCGCCAGCAGCTTGGCAGGGGGCGGTAATGAAAAACTGTTTTTT	TRBD1	many	TRBJ1-4	TRBV5-1
CSVKRTRTGHQETQYF	TGCAGCGTTAAACGAACTAGGACAGGGCACCAAGAGACCCAGTACTTC	TRBD1	many	TRBJ2-5	TRBV29-1
CSASVPLAKNIQYF	TGCAGTGCTAGTGTTCCATTAGCCAAAAACATTCAGTACTTC	-	many	TRBJ2-4	TRBV20-1